The present TCR beta chain was sequenced within a study of cytomegalovirus exposure and HLA in healthy donors. 60 Vbeta and 13 Jbeta primers were used in PCR. The protocol was immunoSEQ multiplex PCR, while the TCRdb copy is restricted to in-frame clones and leaves out a portion. The sample totals more than 50,000 clones. Between the trimmed V and J ends, which lost 5 bases and 2 bases, there was a span of 10 bases. The CDR3 covers 13 residues. Germline CDR1 reads MNHEY; CDR2 reads SMNVEV (reference sequence). In the case of this clone: Antigen unknown.

The study, taken as a whole, reports: In a later analysis, several top co-occurrence clusters appeared linked to parvovirus B19, influenza, CMV and Epstein-Barr virus. According to a later analysis, most TCR beta chains associated with CMV appeared HLA-restricted. HLA-A and HLA-B allele assignments for most subjects were reportedly predicted accurately using TCR beta sequences. More clonal expansion characterized HLA-associated TCR beta chains than equally common others in a later analysis.

The sequence was collected from a man in his late teens or twenties in good health and CMV-seropositive. Sequencing used PBMCs. The gene calls are TRBV27 and TRBJ2-7; possible D gene TRBD1, 6 bases. In DNA, the CDR3 is TGTGCCAGCAGTCTGGCAGGGGCCTACGAGCAGTACTTC. Its translation: CASSLAGAYEQYF.